Below, 9 T cell receptor beta chains from the same sample are listed, as sequenced in a study of T cells in women clearing cervical HPV infection. The data were produced by immunoSEQ multiplex PCR, yet TCRdb's version contains in-frame clones alone and is incomplete. This sample's table has 20,000 to 25,000 clones. Sequencing was done on a sample of blood buffy coat. The receptors derive from a woman aged 18-69 years with a cervical HPV16 infection that either progressed to CIN3+ or cleared (not recorded which).

Points on this clone: The read finishes 3 residues shy of the CDR3 end, and the germline J gene is used to complete it. The rearrangement links TRBV7-2 to TRBJ2-7; 10 bases line up with TRBD2. This CDR3 spans 15 amino acids. Trimming took 3 bases from V and 2 from J; bases not matched to a gene: 4. Germline CDR1 and CDR2: SGHTA and FQGNSA. Incomplete CDR3 DNA: TGTGCCAGCAGCTTCCCTGGACTAGCGGCCTACGAG. It translates to CASSFPGLAAYE. From start to end, the CDR3 is CASSFPGLAAYEQYF.

On this clone itself: The read is 3 residues too short to cover the CDR3 end, so that end is filled in from the germline J gene. V gene TRBV5-4 combines with J gene TRBJ1-2; 7 nucleotides align to TRBD1. The CDR3 loop spans 14 amino acids. The germline gives CDR1 SGHNT, CDR2 YYREEE (reference sequence). Trimming removed 5 bases from V and 1 base from J; junction bases left unmatched: 5. CDR3: CASSQGTVNYGYTF. CDR3 DNA (partial): TGTGCCAGCAGTCAGGGGACAGTTAACTATGGC.

About this clone: Sequencing ends 3 residues short of the CDR3 end; the germline J gene provides the rest. The chain couples TRBV19 to TRBJ1-2; D is perhaps TRBD1 (5 bases). V gave up 7 bases and J gave up 3 bases, with 18 bases separating them. The V gene's germline CDR1 is LNHDA and CDR2 SQIVND (reference sequence). The CDR3 has 15 residues. This chain's CDR3 is CASNHLGGVDYGYTF. CDR3 DNA (partial): TGTGCCAGTAATCATCTCGGAGGGGTGGACTATGGC.

About this clone itself: Sequencing ends 3 residues short of the CDR3 end; the germline J gene provides the rest. The chain carries TRBV5-1 and TRBJ2-1, with 10 bases lining up with TRBD1. V gave up 4 bases and J gave up 4 bases; unmatched junction bases: 5. Germline V CDR1 and CDR2: SGHRS, YFSETQ. The CDR3 totals 15 residues. CDR3 bases read: TGCGCCAGCAGCCCTGGGACAGGGGCGTACAATGAG. This translates into CASSPGTGAYNE. The whole CDR3 is CASSPGTGAYNEQFF.

Remarks on this clone: The read ends 3 residues shy of where the CDR3 ends; the end is completed using the germline J gene. The J gene is TRBJ2-1, the V gene TRBV5-6; maybe TRBD1 (5 bases). Germline V gene data show CDR1 as SGHDT and CDR2 as YYEEEE. V was trimmed by 2 bases and J by 8 bases, leaving 8 bases between them. The CDR3 is 12 amino acids. The sequenced part of the CDR3 DNA is TGTGCCAGCAGCTTCAGGGTGGATGAG. Its protein product is CASSFRVDE. The entire CDR3 is CASSFRVDEQFF.

Details on this clone: The missing CDR3 end, 3 residues past where the read stops, is filled in from the germline J gene. The chain links TRBV7-6 to TRBJ2-3; 12 nucleotides match TRBD2. Trimming cost V 2 bases and J 2 bases; bases outside gene matches: 5. Germline CDR1 and CDR2: SGHVS and FNYEAQ. The CDR3 is 17 residues long. The CDR3 bases that were read are TGTGCCAGCAGCTTATCTAGCGGGAGGGCCCCCACAGATACG. Translation gives CASSLSSGRAPTDT. The whole CDR3 protein reads CASSLSSGRAPTDTQYF.

As regards this clone: The read ends 3 residues early relative to the CDR3; the germline J gene fills the gap. V usage is TRBV28 and J usage is TRBJ1-1; the D gene is possibly TRBD1 (5 bases). CDR3 length: 14 amino acids. The ends were cut back, 6 bases at V and 3 bases at J, with 14 bases in the middle. Germline V lookup: CDR1 MDHEN, CDR2 SYDVKM. The CDR3 protein is CASRYGDFDTEAFF. CDR3 bases read: TGTGCCAGCAGGTATGGGGACTTCGACACTGAA. Based on the CDR3 plus reference TRBV28 and TRBJ1-1, the full variable domain is DVKVTQSSRYLVKRTGEKVFLECVQDMDHENMFWYRQDPGLGLRLIYFSYDVKMKEKGDIPEGYSVSREKKERFSLILESASTNQTSMYLCASRYGDFDTEAFFGQGTRLTVV.

The covered CDR3 bases are TGTGCCAGCAGTTTAAGGTCGGGACTAGCGGGAGGAAAATCCACAGATACG. Protein sequence: CASSLRSGLAGGKSTDT. The CDR3 reads in full as CASSLRSGLAGGKSTDTQYF. This chain links TRBV28 with TRBJ2-3; 15 bases are a match to TRBD2. The read ends 3 residues before the CDR3 terminus; that terminus is restored from the germline J gene. Germline CDR1 reads MDHEN; CDR2 reads SYDVKM. Unmatched junction bases numbered 11, after V lost 2 bases and J lost 2 bases. The CDR3 has 20 residues.

Turning to this clone: The read comes to an end 3 residues before the CDR3 does, leaving the germline J gene to fill in the end. Within the sample, other DNA sequences also encode this same CDR3. The chain has TRBV5-4 and TRBJ2-5, with 10 bases fitting TRBD1. Germline CDR1 and CDR2: SGHNT and YYREEE (reference sequence). CDR3 length: 14 residues. V was clipped by 4 bases and J by 2 bases; unmatched bases: 2. CDR3 DNA (partial): TGTGCCAGCAGCCCGGACAGGGGGCAAGAGACC. Protein product: CASSPDRGQET. The entire CDR3 reads CASSPDRGQETQYF.